One sample yielded the 7 T cell receptor beta chains listed below, sequenced in a study of T cell repertoires in cytomegalovirus infection. TCRdb ran MiXCR on the reads and lists one entry per CDR3 protein. Found here are 600,000 to 800,000 distinct CDR3 sequences, about 24% of them singletons; the top ten hold around 7.6%. The sequencing sample was made of CD8+ T cells from PBMCs. These receptors were taken from a human donor in good health (CMV status not recorded). Some clones in this sample may be carry-over from other donors' samples.

A remark on this clonotype: One end of the junction does not line up with germline, which may come from a read error. The chain is built from TRBV5-3 and TRBJ1-1, with a tentative D call TRBD1 (5 bases). Being an ORF, TRBV5-3 has a function that is uncertain. CDR3 length: 15 residues. CDR3 loop: CASSWGWGSDTEAFF. The CDR3 DNA reads TGTGCCAGCAGCTGGGGCTGGGGGAGCGACACTGAAGCTTTCTTT.

Worth noting for this clonotype: This may arise from a read error, as a much more abundant clone is one base away. The chain recombines TRBV7-2 with TRBJ2-3; D not certain. Germline loops: CDR1 SGHTA, CDR2 FQGNSA. CDR3 length: 14 residues. CDR3 region: CASSLAVGADTRYF. As DNA, the CDR3 is TGTGCCAGCAGCTTAGCAGTAGGAGCCGATACGCGGTATTTT.

This chain joins TRBV6-4 and TRBJ1-1; D unclear. There are 13 residues in the CDR3. V was clipped by 6 bases and J by 1 base, with 9 bases between them. In germline, CDR1 is MRHNA, CDR2 SNTAGT. As DNA, the CDR3 is TGTGCCAGCAGGTACTGGCCGAACACTGAAGCTTTCTTT. As protein: CASRYWPNTEAFF.

Only a few counts were recorded for this clonotype. V and J are TRBV27 and TRBJ1-6; 8 bases agree with TRBD1. Germline V gives CDR1 MNHEY, CDR2 SMNVEV (reference sequence). V lost 3 bases to trimming and J lost 4 bases; unmatched junction nucleotides: 2. The CDR3 sequence is 15 residues long. This chain's CDR3 is CASSFGTGYNSPLHF. CDR3 coding DNA: TGTGCCAGCAGTTTCGGGACAGGATATAATTCACCCCTCCACTTT.

V and J are TRBV12-3 or TRBV12-4 and TRBJ1-5, with 8 bases identical to TRBD1. The V and J ends lost 7 bases and 2 bases, in that order; junction bases with no gene match: 10. This CDR3 region has 16 residues. The CDR3 is CASTATGVVGNQPQHF. The CDR3 bases are TGTGCCAGCACCGCGACAGGGGTTGTAGGCAATCAGCCCCAGCATTTT.

Details on this clonotype: One base away lies a much larger clone, so this may be a sequencing read error. The V call is TRBV7-6, the J call TRBJ1-2; TRBD1 matches 8 bases. Germline loops: CDR1 SGHVS, CDR2 FNYEAQ. The CDR3 has 17 amino acids. CDR3 DNA: TGTGTCAGCAGCCATACTGTGGACAGGGATTTCAGGCGTGGCTACACCTTC. This encodes CVSSHTVDRDFRRGYTF. Using reference TRBV7-6 and TRBJ1-2 for the parts outside the CDR3, the full variable domain is GAGVSQSPRYKVTKRGQDVALRCDPISGHVSLYWYRQALGQGPEFLTYFNYEAQQDKSGLPNDRFSAERPEGSISTLTIQRTEQRDSAMYRCVSSHTVDRDFRRGYTFGSGTRLTVV.

CDR3 sequence: CASLAGAEQYV. CDR3 coding DNA: TGTGCCAGCCTCGCGGGGGCCGAGCAGTACGTC. The rearrangement joins TRBV6-6 to TRBJ2-7; the D gene is possibly TRBD2 (7 bases). The CDR3 is made up of 11 amino acids. Germline V gene lookup returns CDR1 MNHNY and CDR2 SVGAGI (reference sequence). Trimming stripped 8 bases from V and 6 bases from J, with 11 bases between.